Listed below are T cell receptor beta chains from one sample, sequenced in a study of shared clonotypes between healthy human individuals. Sequencing was performed with immunoSEQ multiplex PCR; in TCRdb, only in-frame clones are kept and a portion is missing. This table has 600,000 or so clones, roughly 98% appearing once. Sequences were obtained from naive CD8+ T cells sorted from blood. Source of these receptors: a man younger than 40 in good health. Both conserved end residues are part of each CDR3. D genes are given only for firm matches.

TRBD1	TRBJ2-7	TRBV29-1	CSVGDSTYEQYF
.	TRBJ2-7	TRBV19	CASSIVKGREQYF
.	TRBJ2-5	TRBV7-9	CASSPPLLRETQYF
TRBD2	TRBJ2-7	TRBV28	CASHGLAGGSSYEQYF
TRBD2	TRBJ2-1	TRBV2	CASSEWTSGFGNEQFF
.	TRBJ2-7	TRBV18	CASSPMWSYEQYF
TRBD2	TRBJ2-7	TRBV5-6	CASSLLGLAEYEQYF
.	TRBJ2-2	TRBV6-5	CASSSLGELFF
TRBD1	TRBJ1-1	TRBV28	CASSPGQGAEAFF
.	TRBJ2-3	TRBV5-1	CASSLMTATDTQYF
.	TRBJ2-5	TRBV9	CASSGEETQYF
.	TRBJ2-7	TRBV7-9	CASSLDGAPYEQYF
.	TRBJ2-1	TRBV27	CASSFFSYNEQFF
.	TRBJ2-7	TRBV4-1	CASSQVRGTRFSEQYF
.	TRBJ2-3	TRBV9	CASSGVTDTQYF
.	TRBJ2-5	TRBV18	CASSPPRDGIQETQYF
.	TRBJ1-1	TRBV6-6	CASSYGGGTEAFF
TRBD1	TRBJ2-7	TRBV7-2	CASSLGTGAYEQYF
.	TRBJ2-7	TRBV7-2	CASSLGPRGSSYEQYF
TRBD1	TRBJ2-7	TRBV29-1	CSAVGGISGQGNYEQYF
TRBD1	TRBJ1-2	TRBV2	CASSETTGSGGYTF
.	TRBJ1-2	TRBV5-5	CASSWRSGYTF
TRBD2	TRBJ2-2	TRBV10-3	CATVGIPGTINTGELFF
.	TRBJ2-1	TRBV27	CASGPWDVRDEQFF
.	TRBJ1-1	TRBV7-9	CASSLEPQEAFF
TRBD1	TRBJ2-5	TRBV29-1	CSVVKQGVETQYF
.	TRBJ2-7	TRBV29-1	CSVGSNEQYF
TRBD1	TRBJ2-1	TRBV6-1	CASSARRQGGDMDEQFF
TRBD2	TRBJ2-3	TRBV11-2	CASSLELAGVGDTQYF
.	TRBJ2-7	TRBV27	CASSYRDSYEQYF
.	TRBJ2-7	TRBV4-1	CASSQVSDYYEQYF
.	TRBJ1-4	TRBV18	CASATLETTDEKLFF
TRBD1	TRBJ2-1	TRBV7-9	CASSSLRDRENEQFF
.	TRBJ2-7	TRBV6-1	CASRAAHPYEQYF
TRBD2	TRBJ2-2	TRBV10-3	CAIMTSGSDTGELFF
.	TRBJ2-1	TRBV4-3	CASSRSLGGSYNEQFF
TRBD1	TRBJ2-5	TRBV7-7	CASSFRGLETQYF
.	TRBJ2-3	TRBV11-2	CASSWSDTQYF
.	TRBJ1-1	TRBV15	CATSREGRGTVKAFF
TRBD2	TRBJ2-2	TRBV4-1	CASSHEAGREGRIGELFF
.	TRBJ2-7	TRBV18	CASSPVFGRADYEQYF
.	TRBJ1-2	TRBV9	CASGPRDGYTF
TRBD1	TRBJ2-7	TRBV18	CASSLRDRDYEQYF
.	TRBJ2-1	TRBV27	CASMWVTGDEQFF
TRBD2	TRBJ2-3	TRBV19	CASSRTSGSTDTQYF
.	TRBJ2-3	TRBV11-2	CASNRRRKNSPGADTQYF
.	TRBJ2-1	TRBV9	CASSVGGFTYEQFF
TRBD2	TRBJ2-1	TRBV15	CATSGGTSGRLGEQFF
.	TRBJ1-1	TRBV5-4	CASSLGTREAFF
.	TRBJ2-3	TRBV7-9	CASTPTFMVGGGPDTQYF
TRBD1	TRBJ1-5	TRBV2	CASSGTGDFSNQPQHF
TRBD2	TRBJ2-1	TRBV5-1	CASSFPRKGRETYNEQFF
TRBD2	TRBJ2-7	TRBV30	CAWSPPTSGIYEQYF
TRBD2	TRBJ2-1	TRBV7-2	CASSLWASGRGNEQFF
.	TRBJ2-1	TRBV4-1	CASSQTQAVVYNEQFF